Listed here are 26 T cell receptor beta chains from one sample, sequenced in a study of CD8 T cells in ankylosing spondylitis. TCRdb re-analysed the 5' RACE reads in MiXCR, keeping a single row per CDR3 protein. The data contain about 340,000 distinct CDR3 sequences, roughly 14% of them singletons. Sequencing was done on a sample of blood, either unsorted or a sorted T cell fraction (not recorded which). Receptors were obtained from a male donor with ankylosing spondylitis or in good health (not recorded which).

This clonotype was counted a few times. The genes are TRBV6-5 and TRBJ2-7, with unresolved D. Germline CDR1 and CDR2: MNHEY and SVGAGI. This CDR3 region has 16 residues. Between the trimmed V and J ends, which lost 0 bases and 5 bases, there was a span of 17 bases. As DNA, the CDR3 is TGTGCCAGCAGTTACTCTTTACTCACCAGAGGAGACGAGCAGTACTTC. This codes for CASSYSLLTRGDEQYF.

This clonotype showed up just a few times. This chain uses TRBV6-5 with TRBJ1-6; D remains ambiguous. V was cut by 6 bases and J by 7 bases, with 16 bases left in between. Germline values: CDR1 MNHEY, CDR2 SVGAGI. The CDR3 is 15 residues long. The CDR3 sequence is CASSYDGERNSPLHF. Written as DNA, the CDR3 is TGTGCCAGCAGCTACGACGGGGAGAGGAATTCACCCCTCCACTTT.

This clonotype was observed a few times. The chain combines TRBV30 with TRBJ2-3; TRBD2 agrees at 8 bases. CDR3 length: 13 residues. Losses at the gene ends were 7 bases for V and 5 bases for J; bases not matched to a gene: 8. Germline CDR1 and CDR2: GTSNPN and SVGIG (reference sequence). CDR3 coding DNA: TGTGCCTCTTCTAGCGGGTCCGGAGATACGCAGTATTTT. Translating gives CASSSGSGDTQYF.

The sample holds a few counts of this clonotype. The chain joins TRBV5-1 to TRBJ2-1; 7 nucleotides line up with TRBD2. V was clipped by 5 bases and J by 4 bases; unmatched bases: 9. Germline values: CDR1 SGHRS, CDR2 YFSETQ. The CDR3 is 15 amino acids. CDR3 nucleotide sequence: TGCGCCAGCAGGGAGCGGGAAGTCCCATACAATGAGCAGTTCTTC. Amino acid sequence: CASREREVPYNEQFF.

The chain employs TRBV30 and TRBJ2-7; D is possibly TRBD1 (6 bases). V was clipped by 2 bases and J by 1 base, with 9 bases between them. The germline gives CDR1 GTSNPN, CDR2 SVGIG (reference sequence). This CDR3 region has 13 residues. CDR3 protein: CAWSSDRSYEQYF. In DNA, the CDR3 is TGTGCCTGGAGTTCGGACAGATCCTACGAGCAGTACTTC.

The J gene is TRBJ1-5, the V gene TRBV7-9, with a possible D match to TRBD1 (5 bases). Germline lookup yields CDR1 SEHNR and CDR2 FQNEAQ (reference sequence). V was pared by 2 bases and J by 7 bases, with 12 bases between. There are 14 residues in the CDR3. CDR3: CASSLTGAEQPQHF. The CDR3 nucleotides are TGTGCCAGCAGCTTAACCGGGGCGGAACAGCCCCAGCATTTT.

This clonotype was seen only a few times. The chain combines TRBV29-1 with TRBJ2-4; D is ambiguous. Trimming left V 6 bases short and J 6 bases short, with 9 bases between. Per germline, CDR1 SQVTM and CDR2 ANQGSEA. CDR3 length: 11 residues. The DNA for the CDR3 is TGCAGCGTATCGGTCCGAAACATTCAGTACTTC. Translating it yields CSVSVRNIQYF.

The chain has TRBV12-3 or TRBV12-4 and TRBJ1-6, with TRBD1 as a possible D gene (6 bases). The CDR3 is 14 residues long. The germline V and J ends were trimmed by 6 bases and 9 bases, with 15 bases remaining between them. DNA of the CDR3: TGTGCCAGCAGCGACAGGTTGAGGGTTTCACCCCTCCACTTT. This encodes CASSDRLRVSPLHF.

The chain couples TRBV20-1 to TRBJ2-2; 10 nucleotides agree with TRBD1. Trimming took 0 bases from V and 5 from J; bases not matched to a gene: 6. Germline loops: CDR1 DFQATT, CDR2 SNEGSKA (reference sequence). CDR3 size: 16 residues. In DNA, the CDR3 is TGCAGTGCTAGAGAACCGGGACAGGGGATTACCGGGGAGCTGTTTTTT. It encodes CSAREPGQGITGELFF.

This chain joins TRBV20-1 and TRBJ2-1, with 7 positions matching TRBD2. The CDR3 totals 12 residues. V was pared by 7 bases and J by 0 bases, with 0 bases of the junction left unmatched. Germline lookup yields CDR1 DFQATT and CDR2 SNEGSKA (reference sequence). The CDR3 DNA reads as TGCAGTGGGGGGGGCTCCTACAATGAGCAGTTCTTC. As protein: CSGGGSYNEQFF.

CDR3 sequence reads: CAWSGDRAEYF. The DNA of the CDR3 is TGTGCCTGGAGCGGGGACAGGGCGGAGTATTTT. The genes are TRBV30 and TRBJ2-3, with 9 bases fitting TRBD1. This CDR3 contains 11 residues. V trimming: 3 bases; J trimming: 13 bases; junction bases outside the gene matches: 5. Germline V lookup: CDR1 GTSNPN, CDR2 SVGIG (reference sequence). Drawing the rest from reference TRBV30 and TRBJ2-3, the complete variable domain is SQTIHQWPATLVQPVGSPLSLECTVEGTSNPNLYWYRQAAGRGLQLLFYSVGIGQISSEVPQNLSASRPQDRQFILSSKKLLLSDSGFYLCAWSGDRAEYFGPGTRLTVL.

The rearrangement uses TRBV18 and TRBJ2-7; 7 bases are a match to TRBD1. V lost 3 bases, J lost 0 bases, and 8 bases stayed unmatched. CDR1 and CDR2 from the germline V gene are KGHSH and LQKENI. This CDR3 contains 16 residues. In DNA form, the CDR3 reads TGTGCCAGCTCACCCCGATCGCAGGGGGTCTCCTACGAGCAGTACTTC. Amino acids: CASSPRSQGVSYEQYF.

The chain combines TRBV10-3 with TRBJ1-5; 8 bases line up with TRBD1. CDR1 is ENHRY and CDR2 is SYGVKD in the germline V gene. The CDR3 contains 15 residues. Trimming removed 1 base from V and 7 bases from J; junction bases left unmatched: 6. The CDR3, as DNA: TGTGCCATCAGTGAGTTTCAGGGGGCGAGGCAGCCCCAGCATTTT. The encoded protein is CAISEFQGARQPQHF.

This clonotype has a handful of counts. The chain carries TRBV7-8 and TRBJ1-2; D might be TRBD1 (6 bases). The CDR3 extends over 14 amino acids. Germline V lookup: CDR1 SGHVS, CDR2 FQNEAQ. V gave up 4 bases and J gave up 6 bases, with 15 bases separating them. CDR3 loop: CASSSRGVRHGYTF. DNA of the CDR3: TGTGCCAGCAGCTCCAGGGGCGTTAGGCATGGCTACACCTTC.

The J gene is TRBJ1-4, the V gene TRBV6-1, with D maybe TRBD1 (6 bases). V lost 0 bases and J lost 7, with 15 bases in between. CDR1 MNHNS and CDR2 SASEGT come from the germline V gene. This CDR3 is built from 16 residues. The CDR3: CASSEALQGTGEKLFF. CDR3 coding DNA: TGTGCCAGCAGTGAAGCGCTTCAGGGGACTGGTGAAAAACTGTTTTTT.

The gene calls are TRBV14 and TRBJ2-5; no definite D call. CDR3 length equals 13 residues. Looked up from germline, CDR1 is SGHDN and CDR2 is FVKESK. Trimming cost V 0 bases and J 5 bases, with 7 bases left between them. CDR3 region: CASSQDLTETQYF. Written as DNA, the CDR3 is TGTGCCAGCAGCCAAGATCTCACGGAGACCCAGTACTTC.

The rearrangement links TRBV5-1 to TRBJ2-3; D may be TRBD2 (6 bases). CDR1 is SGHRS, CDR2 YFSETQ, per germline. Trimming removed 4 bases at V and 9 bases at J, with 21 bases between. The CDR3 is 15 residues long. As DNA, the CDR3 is TGCGCCAGCAGCGGGCGGGGCCCATCGAGTGAGACGCAGTATTTT. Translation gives CASSGRGPSSETQYF.

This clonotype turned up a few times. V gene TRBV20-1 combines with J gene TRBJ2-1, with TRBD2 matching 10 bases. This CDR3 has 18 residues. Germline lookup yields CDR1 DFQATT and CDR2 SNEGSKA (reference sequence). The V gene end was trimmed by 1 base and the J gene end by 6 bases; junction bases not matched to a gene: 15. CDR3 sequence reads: CSARGGVGMLAGVNEQFF. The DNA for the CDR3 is TGCAGTGCTAGAGGGGGCGTGGGAATGCTAGCGGGAGTCAATGAGCAGTTCTTC.

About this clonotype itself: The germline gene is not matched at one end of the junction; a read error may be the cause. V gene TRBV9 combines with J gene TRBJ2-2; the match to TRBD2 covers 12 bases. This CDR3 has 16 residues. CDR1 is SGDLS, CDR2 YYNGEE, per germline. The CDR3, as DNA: TGTGCCAGCAGCCGCCGACTAGCGGGAGCTTCCGGGGGGCTGTTTTTT. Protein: CASSRRLAGASGGLFF.

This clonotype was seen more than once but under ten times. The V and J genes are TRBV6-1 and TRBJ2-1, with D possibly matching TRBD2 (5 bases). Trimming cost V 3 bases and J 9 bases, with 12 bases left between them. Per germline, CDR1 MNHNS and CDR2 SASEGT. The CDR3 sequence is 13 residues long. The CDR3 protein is CASSDRGQGEQFF. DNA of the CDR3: TGTGCCAGCAGTGACAGAGGGCAAGGTGAGCAGTTCTTC.

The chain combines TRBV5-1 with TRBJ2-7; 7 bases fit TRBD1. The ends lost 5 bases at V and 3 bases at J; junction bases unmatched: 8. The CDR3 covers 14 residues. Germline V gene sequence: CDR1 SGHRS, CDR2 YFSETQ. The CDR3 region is CASRPTGRGYEQYF. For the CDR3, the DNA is TGCGCCAGCAGACCGACAGGGAGAGGCTACGAGCAGTACTTC.

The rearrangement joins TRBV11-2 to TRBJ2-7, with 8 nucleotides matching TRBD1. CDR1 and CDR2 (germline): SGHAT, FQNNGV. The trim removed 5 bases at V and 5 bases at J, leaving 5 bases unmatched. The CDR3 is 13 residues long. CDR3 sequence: CASSRDRTHEQYF. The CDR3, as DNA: TGTGCCAGCAGCCGGGACAGGACCCACGAGCAGTACTTC.

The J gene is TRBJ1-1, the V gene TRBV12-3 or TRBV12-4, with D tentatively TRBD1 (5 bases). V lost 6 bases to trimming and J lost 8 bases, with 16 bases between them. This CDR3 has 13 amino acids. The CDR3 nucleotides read TGTGCCAGCAGCCTTGGACAAATCGGGGAAGCTTTCTTT. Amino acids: CASSLGQIGEAFF.

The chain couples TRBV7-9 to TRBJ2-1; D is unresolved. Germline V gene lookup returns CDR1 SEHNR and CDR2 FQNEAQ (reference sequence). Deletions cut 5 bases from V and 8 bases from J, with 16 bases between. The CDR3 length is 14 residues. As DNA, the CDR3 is TGTGCCAGCAGCCCCTACCCACATGTCTATGAGCAGTTCTTC. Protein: CASSPYPHVYEQFF.

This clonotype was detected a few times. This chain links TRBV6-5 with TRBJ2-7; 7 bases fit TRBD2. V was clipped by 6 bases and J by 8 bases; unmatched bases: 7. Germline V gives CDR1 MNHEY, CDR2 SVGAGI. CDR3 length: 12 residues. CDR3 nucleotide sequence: TGTGCCAGCAGCAGGGAGGGTACAAAGCAGTACTTC. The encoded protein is CASSREGTKQYF.

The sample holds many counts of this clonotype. The CDR3 DNA reads as TGCGCCAGCAAGGCAGAGACCTACGAGCAGTACTTC. Translation gives CASKAETYEQYF. The genes are TRBV5-1 and TRBJ2-7; D uncertain. Trimming removed 6 bases from V and 2 bases from J, with 9 bases in between. The CDR3 loop spans 12 amino acids. The germline gives CDR1 SGHRS, CDR2 YFSETQ.